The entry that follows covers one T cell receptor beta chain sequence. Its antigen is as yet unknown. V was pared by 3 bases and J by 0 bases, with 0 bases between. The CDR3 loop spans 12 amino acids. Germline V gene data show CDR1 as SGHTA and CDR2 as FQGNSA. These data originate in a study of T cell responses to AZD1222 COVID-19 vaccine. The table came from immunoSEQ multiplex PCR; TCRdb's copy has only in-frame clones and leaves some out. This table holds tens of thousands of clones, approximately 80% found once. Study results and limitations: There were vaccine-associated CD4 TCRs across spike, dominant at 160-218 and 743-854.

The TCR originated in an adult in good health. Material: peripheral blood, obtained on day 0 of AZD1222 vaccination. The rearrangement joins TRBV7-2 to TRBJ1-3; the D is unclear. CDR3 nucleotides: TGTGCCAGCAGCTTCTCTGGAAACACCATATATTTT. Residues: CASSFSGNTIYF.